This T cell receptor beta chain was captured by sequencing in a study of T cells after yellow fever vaccination. Whole-study results and caveats: A limited proportion of clonotypes was detected within both the CD4 and CD8 compartments. Most clones from primary vaccination resurfaced after the booster (around 97% CD4, over 85% CD8).

One entry per CDR3 protein results from TCRdb running MiXCR on the 5' RACE reads. The sample lists fewer than 650,000 distinct CDR3 sequences, about a fifth occurring once. CDR3 length equals 16 residues. The junction had 11 bases not matched to a gene; V was cut back by 8 bases and J by 0 bases. This clonotype was detected only a few times. Its antigen is unidentified. This chain uses TRBV12-3 or TRBV12-4 with TRBJ1-2; 8 bases line up with TRBD1. The sequences come from PBMCs, collected about 21 days after the first yellow fever vaccination. The clonotype originates from a young man who received the YFV17D yellow fever vaccine. CDR3 in amino acids: CASGLTGALTNYGYTF. CDR3 coding DNA: TGTGCCAGCGGTCTGACAGGGGCCCTGACTAACTATGGCTACACCTTC.